Listed below are T cell receptor beta chains from one sample, sequenced in a study of shared clonotypes between healthy human individuals. TCRdb's copy holds only in-frame clones and misses some; the assay was immunoSEQ multiplex PCR. The data show hundreds of thousands of clones, approximately 74% seen once. The sequencing input was memory CD4+ T cells sorted from blood. These receptor sequences come from a woman aged 25-40 years in good health. Each CDR3 is given with its conserved first and last residue. The D gene is left open where the match is weak. Clone size is not always given. Where it is, it says once, few, many or a class for expanded clones.

TRBJ1-1 | TRBD1 | TRBV5-5 | - | 18 | CASSGLGTARPGNTEAFF | TGTGCCAGCAGCGGGTTAGGGACAGCGAGACCCGGGAACACTGAAGCTTTCTTT
TRBJ1-5 | - | TRBV11-2 | - | 15 | CASSLVTGRNQPQHF | TGTGCCAGCAGCTTAGTTACCGGCCGCAATCAGCCCCAGCATTTT
TRBJ1-5 | - | TRBV5-5 | - | 12 | CASSSDGQPQHF | TGTGCCAGCAGCTCCGACGGTCAGCCCCAGCATTTT
TRBJ1-4 | - | TRBV10-2 | - | 15 | CASSDLGSPNEKLFF | TGCGCCAGCAGTGATCTGGGCAGCCCTAATGAAAAACTGTTTTTT
TRBJ2-7 | - | TRBV7-9 | once | 14 | CASSQIGSSYEQYF | TGTGCCAGCAGCCAAATCGGCAGTTCCTACGAGCAGTACTTC
TRBJ2-7 | - | TRBV15 | - | 13 | CATSREGVPEQYF | TGTGCCACCAGCAGAGAAGGGGTCCCCGAGCAGTACTTC
TRBJ2-5 | TRBD2 | TRBV7-8 | - | 14 | CASSRGTSVGTQYF | TGTGCCAGCAGCCGAGGGACTAGCGTCGGGACCCAGTACTTC
TRBJ2-3 | - | TRBV14 | - | 15 | CASSQGLGGHDTQYF | TGTGCCAGCAGCCAAGGGCTAGGAGGACATGATACGCAGTATTTT
TRBJ1-1 | - | TRBV27 | - | 14 | CASKRLDRDTEAFF | TGTGCCAGCAAACGCCTGGACAGAGACACTGAAGCTTTCTTT
TRBJ2-1 | TRBD2 | TRBV28 | - | 15 | CASSLYGGRAGEQFF | TGTGCCAGCAGTTTATACGGCGGGAGGGCCGGTGAGCAGTTCTTC
TRBJ1-1 | TRBD1 | TRBV7-3 | - | 13 | CASSLMQGAEAFF | TGTGCCAGCAGCTTAATGCAGGGGGCTGAAGCTTTCTTT
TRBJ1-2 | TRBD1 | TRBV28 | - | 17 | CASSGQGGRASYYGYTF | TGTGCCAGCAGTGGACAGGGGGGCCGAGCCTCCTACTATGGCTACACCTTC
TRBJ1-4 | - | TRBV25-1 | - | 18 | CASSESPPPGGINEKLFF | TGTGCCAGCAGTGAATCGCCCCCCCCGGGAGGAATAAATGAAAAACTGTTTTTT
TRBJ1-2 | - | TRBV30 | - | 13 | CAWSVGAGVGYTF | TGTGCCTGGAGTGTAGGGGCAGGGGTTGGCTACACCTTC
TRBJ1-5 | - | TRBV5-1 | - | 13 | CASRDGDSGPQHF | TGCGCCAGCCGAGACGGAGACTCAGGGCCCCAGCATTTT
TRBJ1-4 | - | TRBV19 | - | 15 | CASSSGLLANEKLFF | TGTGCCAGTAGTTCGGGCCTTCTAGCTAATGAAAAACTGTTTTTT
TRBJ1-5 | - | TRBV30 | - | 13 | CAWSVLSGEPQHF | TGTGCCTGGAGTGTACTGAGTGGGGAGCCCCAGCATTTT
TRBJ1-2 | - | TRBV6-1 | - | 15 | CASSEGRAYNYGYTF | TGTGCCAGCAGTGAGGGGAGAGCGTATAACTATGGCTACACCTTC
TRBJ1-1 | - | TRBV11-1 | - | 13 | CASSTQGNTEAFF | TGTGCCAGCAGCACTCAGGGAAACACTGAAGCTTTCTTT
TRBJ1-4 | TRBD1 | TRBV7-2 | - | 15 | CASSWTDRGDEKLFF | TGTGCCAGCAGTTGGACGGACAGGGGGGATGAAAAACTGTTTTTT
TRBJ2-5 | - | TRBV28 | - | 12 | CASSQGGETQYF | TGTGCCAGCAGTCAGGGAGGTGAGACCCAGTACTTC
TRBJ2-1 | - | TRBV4-1 | - | 13 | CASNRASYNEQFF | TGCGCCAGTAACAGGGCCTCCTACAATGAGCAGTTCTTC
TRBJ2-5 | - | TRBV5-1 | - | 15 | CASSLEAGKGETQYF | TGCGCCAGCAGCTTGGAGGCGGGAAAGGGAGAGACCCAGTACTTC
TRBJ2-3 | TRBD2 | TRBV19 | few | 16 | CASSDGTSGRRYTQYF | TGTGCCAGTAGTGACGGTACTAGCGGTAGGAGATATACGCAGTATTTT
TRBJ2-5 | TRBD1 | TRBV5-4 | - | 19 | CASSLNVRDRALGEETQYF | TGTGCCAGCAGCCTAAACGTCCGGGACAGGGCTTTAGGGGAAGAGACCCAGTACTTC
TRBJ1-3 | TRBD1 | TRBV19 | - | 16 | CAVTRGQPLSGNTIYF | TGTGCCGTAACAAGGGGACAGCCTCTCTCTGGAAACACCATATATTTT
TRBJ2-1 | TRBD2 | TRBV4-1 | - | 14 | CASSREGSYNEQFF | TGCGCCAGCAGCCGGGAGGGCTCCTACAATGAGCAGTTCTTC
TRBJ2-4 | - | TRBV29-1 | - | 13 | CSVGPQVGDIQYF | TGCAGCGTTGGTCCCCAAGTGGGGGACATTCAGTACTTC
TRBJ2-1 | TRBD1 | TRBV13 | - | 16 | CASSSRGQSPYNEQFF | TGTGCCAGCAGCTCCCGGGGACAGTCTCCCTACAATGAGCAGTTCTTC
TRBJ2-3 | TRBD2 | TRBV10-3 | - | 16 | CAISPQLAGGTDTQYF | TGTGCCATCAGTCCACAACTAGCGGGGGGGACAGATACGCAGTATTTT
TRBJ2-5 | TRBD1 | TRBV7-2 | - | 13 | CASSSGQVETQYF | TGTGCCAGCAGCTCTGGACAGGTAGAGACCCAGTACTTC
TRBJ2-1 | - | TRBV4-1 | - | 16 | CASSHGAQYSYNEQFF | TGCGCCAGCAGCCACGGGGCCCAGTACTCCTACAATGAGCAGTTCTTC